This paragraph covers one TCR beta chain sequence. Antigen unknown. The record originates from a study of CXCR3-negative and CXCR3-positive naive CD8 T cells. UMI-tagged TRB cDNA libraries were built via 5' RACE. TCRdb reworked the 5' RACE reads into one entry per CDR3 protein, no DNA. This sample's clone table lists roughly 80,000 distinct CDR3 sequences. Study-wide results and caveats: More hydrophobic TRB CDR3s were found in CXCR3-positive naive cells than in CXCR3-negative naive cells. Naive subsets were similarly diverse, while memory CD8+ repertoires were much less diverse. For naive cells, CXCR3-negative and CXCR3-positive subsets had similar TRBV-TRBJ usage; for memory cells, usage differed.

With 290,000 or so cells each, the CD8+ T cell subsets were individually sorted in triplicate. Looked up from germline, CDR1 is SGHTA and CDR2 is FQGTGA. The CDR3 is 13 residues long. The clonotype originates from a human donor in good health. Some clones in this sample may be carry-over from other donors' samples. The J gene is TRBJ1-1, the V gene TRBV7-3. Source material: naive CXCR3+ CD8+ T cells from blood. Subset reported: CD45RO-CCR7+CD27+CD95- naive CD8+ T cells expressing CXCR3 (TNR3+). CDR3: CASSLDRNTEAFF.